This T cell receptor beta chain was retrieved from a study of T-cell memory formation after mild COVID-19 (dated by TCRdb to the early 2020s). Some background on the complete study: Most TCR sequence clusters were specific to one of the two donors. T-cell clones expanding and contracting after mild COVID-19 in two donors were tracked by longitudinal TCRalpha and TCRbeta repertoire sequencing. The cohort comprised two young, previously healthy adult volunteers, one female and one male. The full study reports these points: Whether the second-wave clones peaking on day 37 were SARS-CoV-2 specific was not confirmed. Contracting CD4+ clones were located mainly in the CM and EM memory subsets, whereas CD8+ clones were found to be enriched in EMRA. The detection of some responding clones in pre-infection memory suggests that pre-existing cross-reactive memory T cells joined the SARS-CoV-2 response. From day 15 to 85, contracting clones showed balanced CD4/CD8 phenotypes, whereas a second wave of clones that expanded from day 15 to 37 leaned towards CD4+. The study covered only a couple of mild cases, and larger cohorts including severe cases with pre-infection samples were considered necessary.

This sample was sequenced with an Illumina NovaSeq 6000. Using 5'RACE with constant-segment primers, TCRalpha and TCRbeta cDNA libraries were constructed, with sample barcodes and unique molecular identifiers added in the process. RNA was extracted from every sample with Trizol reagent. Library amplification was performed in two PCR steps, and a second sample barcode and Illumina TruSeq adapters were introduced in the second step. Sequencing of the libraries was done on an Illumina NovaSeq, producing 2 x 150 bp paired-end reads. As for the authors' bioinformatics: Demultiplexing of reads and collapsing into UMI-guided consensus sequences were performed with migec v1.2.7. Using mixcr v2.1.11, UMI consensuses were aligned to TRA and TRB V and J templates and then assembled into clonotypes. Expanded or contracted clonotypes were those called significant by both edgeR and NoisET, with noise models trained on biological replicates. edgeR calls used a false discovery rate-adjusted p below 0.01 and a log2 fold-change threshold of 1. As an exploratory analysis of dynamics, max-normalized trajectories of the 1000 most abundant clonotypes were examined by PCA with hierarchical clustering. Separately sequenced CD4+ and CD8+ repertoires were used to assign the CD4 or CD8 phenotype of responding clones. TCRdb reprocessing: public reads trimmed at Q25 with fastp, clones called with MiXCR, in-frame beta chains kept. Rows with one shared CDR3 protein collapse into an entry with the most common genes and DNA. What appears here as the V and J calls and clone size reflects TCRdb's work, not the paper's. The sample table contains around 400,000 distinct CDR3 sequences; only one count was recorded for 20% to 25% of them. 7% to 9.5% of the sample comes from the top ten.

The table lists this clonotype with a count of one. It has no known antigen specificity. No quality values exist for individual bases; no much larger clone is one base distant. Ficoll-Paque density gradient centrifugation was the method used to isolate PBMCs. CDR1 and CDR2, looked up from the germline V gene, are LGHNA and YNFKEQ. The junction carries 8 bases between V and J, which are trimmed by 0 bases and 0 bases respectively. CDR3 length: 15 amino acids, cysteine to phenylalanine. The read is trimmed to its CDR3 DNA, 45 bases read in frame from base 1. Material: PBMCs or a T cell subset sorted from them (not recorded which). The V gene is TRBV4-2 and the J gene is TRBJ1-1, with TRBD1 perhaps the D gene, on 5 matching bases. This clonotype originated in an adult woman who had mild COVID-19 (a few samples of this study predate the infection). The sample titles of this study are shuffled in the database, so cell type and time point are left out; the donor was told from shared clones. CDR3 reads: CASSQETGVNTEAFF. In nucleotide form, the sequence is TGTGCCAGCAGCCAAGAGACGGGGGTGAACACTGAAGCTTTCTTT.